The sequence of this T cell receptor beta chain was determined in a study of blood T cell repertoires in COVID-19. For the study at large: Samples of COVID-19 (acute and convalescent) were obtained from the United States, Italy and Spain. T cells, B-cell-depleted T cells, or PBMCs provided the cDNA or gDNA that served as material.

Original handling: Cell counts per sample came from amplifying reference gene primers. The table came from immunoSEQ multiplex PCR; TCRdb's copy has only in-frame clones and leaves some out. The V and J calls and clone size are taken from that table; D and trimming were inferred from the DNA. The repertoire holds roughly 65,000 clones, with roughly 81% as singletons. The length of the CDR3 is 12 residues. Germline values: CDR1 SEHNR, CDR2 FQNEAQ (reference sequence). Deletions cut 4 bases from V and 10 bases from J, with 10 bases between. This receptor was taken from a man older than 75 with acute or convalescent COVID-19. The genes are TRBV7-9 and TRBJ1-4, with TRBD1 as a possible D gene (5 bases). Sample: peripheral blood. The CDR3 DNA follows: TGTGCCAGCAGCTCAGGGTCCGGAAAACTGTTTTTT. Translation: CASSSGSGKLFF.